The 20 T cell receptor beta chains listed next were all sequenced from one sample in a study of T cell changes during pregnancy in multiple sclerosis. Method: immunoSEQ multiplex PCR; TCRdb's copy keeps in-frame clones and lacks some. The sample includes around 40,000 clones, more than 85% of them seen just once. This specimen was CD4+ T cells from peripheral blood mononuclear cells, taken in the third trimester of pregnancy. The receptors originated from a female donor with multiple sclerosis, enrolled in a pregnancy study.

This rearrangement joins TRBV11-2 to TRBJ2-7; tentatively, D is TRBD2 (6 bases). CDR3 length equals 14 residues. Trimming removed 5 bases from V and 2 bases from J, with 13 bases in between. Germline CDR1 SGHAT, CDR2 FQNNGV. The CDR3 bases are TGTGCCAGCAGCCCCGGACGGACTACCTACGAGCAGTACTTC. Its protein is CASSPGRTTYEQYF.

The chain combines TRBV27 with TRBJ2-7; the D is unclear. Per the germline V gene, CDR1 is MNHEY and CDR2 is SMNVEV (reference sequence). The ends were cut back, 4 bases at V and 0 bases at J, with 4 bases in the middle. CDR3 length: 12 residues. CDR3 bases: TGTGCCAGCAGTTCGAGCTCCTACGAGCAGTACTTC. This encodes CASSSSSYEQYF.

The chain joins TRBV19 to TRBJ1-5; 7 bases line up with TRBD1. V was pared by 5 bases and J by 5 bases, with 6 bases of the junction left unmatched. This CDR3 is 14 amino acids long. In germline, CDR1 is LNHDA, CDR2 SQIVND (reference sequence). CDR3 DNA: TGTGCCAGTAGTCCGACAGGGAGCGATCAGCCCCAGCATTTT. Its translation: CASSPTGSDQPQHF.

V gene TRBV5-1 combines with J gene TRBJ1-1; 8 bases are shared with TRBD1. The CDR3 sequence is 13 residues long. Trimming took 8 bases from V and 2 from J; bases not matched to a gene: 5. Germline V gene sequence: CDR1 SGHRS, CDR2 YFSETQ. CDR3 amino acids: CASRTGSNTEAFF. In DNA form, the CDR3 reads TGCGCCAGTAGGACAGGGTCTAACACTGAAGCTTTCTTT.

The chain uses TRBV2 and TRBJ2-5; 8 nucleotides line up with TRBD1. The CDR3 consists of 16 residues. The V and J ends lost 0 bases and 4 bases, in that order; junction bases with no gene match: 7. Germline CDR1 SNHLY, CDR2 FYNNEI. CDR3 bases: TGTGCCAGCAGTGAAGCAGGGCAGGGGGCACGAGAGACCCAGTACTTC. Its translation is CASSEAGQGARETQYF.

This clone came up once. The CDR3: CASSQIDMGLSYNSPLHF. In nucleotides, the CDR3 is TGCGCCAGCAGCCAGATCGATATGGGACTGAGCTATAATTCACCCCTCCACTTT. V usage is TRBV4-1 and J usage is TRBJ1-6; D is perhaps TRBD1 (5 bases). This CDR3 spans 18 amino acids. Germline-derived CDR1 and CDR2 are MGHRA and YSYEKL. Trimming took off 3 bases at V and 3 bases at J, with 18 bases between the two ends.

V is TRBV5-8 and J is TRBJ2-1, with 14 positions matching TRBD2. The CDR3 runs to 19 residues. Germline assignment: CDR1 SGHTS and CDR2 YDEGEE. J gave up 3 bases and V 4 bases, and 12 bases lay outside the gene matches. The CDR3 protein is CASSLDRTSGGSLYNEQFF. CDR3 nucleotide sequence: TGTGCCAGCAGCCTAGACCGGACTAGCGGGGGGTCCCTCTACAATGAGCAGTTCTTC.

CDR3 DNA sequence: TGTGCCAGCAGCTTAGACAGGGGCAACACTGAAGCTTTCTTT. Translated, it gives CASSLDRGNTEAFF. V and J are TRBV11-3 and TRBJ1-1; maybe TRBD1 (6 bases). The CDR3 extends over 14 amino acids. With 0 bases removed from V and 2 bases from J, the gap between germline ends came to 7 bases. The germline CDR1 and CDR2 sequences are SGHNT and YENEEA.

The chain recombines TRBV30 with TRBJ2-1; a weak D match, TRBD1 (5 bases). The CDR3 loop spans 12 amino acids. The germline V gene encodes CDR1 GTSNPN and CDR2 SVGIG (reference sequence). V was pared by 0 bases and J by 8 bases, with 8 bases between. CDR3 loop: CAWSVIGDEQFF. The CDR3 DNA follows: TGTGCCTGGAGTGTAATAGGGGATGAGCAGTTCTTC.

The V call is TRBV27, the J call TRBJ1-1; 10 nucleotides agree with TRBD1. After removal of 5 bases from V and 0 bases from J, the junction contained 9 bases not matched to a gene. The CDR3 contains 17 residues. Germline-derived CDR1 and CDR2 are MNHEY and SMNVEV (reference sequence). Here the CDR3 DNA reads TGTGCCAGCAGTCTTCATCGACAGGGGGCCTTGAACACTGAAGCTTTCTTT. Protein product: CASSLHRQGALNTEAFF.

V is TRBV5-6 and J is TRBJ2-6; TRBD1 matches 8 bases. CDR1 is SGHDT and CDR2 is YYEEEE in the germline V gene. The CDR3 length is 15 residues. With V trimmed by 4 bases and J by 3 bases, 3 bases remained unmatched. The DNA of the CDR3 is TGTGCCAGCAGCGTTGACAGGGGTGGGGCCAACGTCCTGACTTTC. Its protein product is CASSVDRGGANVLTF. Using reference TRBV5-6 and TRBJ2-6 for the parts outside the CDR3, the full variable domain is DAGVTQSPTHLIKTRGQQVTLRCSPKSGHDTVSWYQQALGQGPQFIFQYYEEEERQRGNFPDRFSGHQFPNYSSELNVNALLLGDSALYLCASSVDRGGANVLTFGAGSRLTVL.

V gene TRBV15 combines with J gene TRBJ2-3, with 9 bases matching TRBD2. Losses at the gene ends were 0 bases for V and 6 bases for J; bases not matched to a gene: 10. Germline V gene sequence: CDR1 LNHNV, CDR2 YYDKDF (reference sequence). The CDR3 length is 17 residues. The CDR3 spells CATSREPGSGRYDTQYF. As DNA, the CDR3 is TGTGCCACCAGCAGAGAACCGGGGAGCGGGAGGTACGATACGCAGTATTTT.

The chain has TRBV19 and TRBJ1-3; TRBD1 is a possible D gene (5 bases). CDR1 is LNHDA, CDR2 SQIVND, per germline (reference sequence). Trimming pared 5 bases from V and 0 bases from J, leaving 14 bases between. The CDR3 is 16 residues long. CDR3 residues: CASSWSDILSGNTIYF. CDR3 bases: TGTGCCAGTAGTTGGTCGGACATTCTCTCTGGAAACACCATATATTTT.

The chain joins TRBV5-1 to TRBJ2-7; D remains unclear. The germline V and J ends were trimmed by 0 bases and 1 base, with 8 bases remaining between them. Germline V gene data show CDR1 as SGHRS and CDR2 as YFSETQ. The CDR3 is 14 residues long. Here the CDR3 reads CASSLERQSYEQYF. CDR3 in DNA: TGCGCCAGCAGCTTGGAGAGACAATCCTACGAGCAGTACTTC.

The V call is TRBV5-1, the J call TRBJ2-4, with D unclear. V lost 1 base and J lost 0, with 11 bases in between. The CDR3 runs to 16 residues. Looked up from germline, CDR1 is SGHRS and CDR2 is YFSETQ. CDR3 bases: TGCGCCAGCAGCTTGACGGCAGGTGAAGCCAAAAACATTCAGTACTTC. It yields the protein CASSLTAGEAKNIQYF.

V and J are TRBV25-1 and TRBJ2-7, with TRBD1 matching over 7 bases. The V segment lost 6 bases and the J segment 3 bases; nucleotides outside the gene matches: 5. The CDR3 loop spans 13 amino acids. CDR1 and CDR2 from the germline V gene are MGHDK and SYGVNS. The CDR3, as DNA: TGTGCCAGCAGCGGGACAGTTCTCTACGAGCAGTACTTC. Protein product: CASSGTVLYEQYF.

The CDR3 protein is CASSPVNSPLHF. The DNA for the CDR3 is TGTGCCAGCTCCCCGGTTAATTCACCCCTCCACTTT. The chain couples TRBV18 to TRBJ1-6; no firm D call. CDR3 size: 12 residues. From germline, CDR1 is KGHSH and CDR2 LQKENI. V lost 6 bases and J lost 6, with 6 bases in between. Together with reference TRBV18 and TRBJ1-6, the CDR3 gives the full variable domain: NAGVMQNPRHLVRRRGQEARLRCSPMKGHSHVYWYRQLPEEGLKFMVYLQKENIIDESGMPKERFSAEFPKEGPSILRIQQVVRGDSAAYFCASSPVNSPLHFGNGTRLTVT.

V gene TRBV2 combines with J gene TRBJ1-2; 10 bases are a match to TRBD1. Trimming cost V 5 bases and J 0 bases; bases outside gene matches: 9. CDR1 is SNHLY and CDR2 is FYNNEI in the germline V gene. This CDR3 is 17 amino acids long. The CDR3 nucleotides read TGTGCCAGCAGTCCACGAGGGGGACAGGGGTCTAACTATGGCTACACCTTC. This translates into CASSPRGGQGSNYGYTF.

The chain carries TRBV18 and TRBJ1-3; D is undetermined. Trimming removed 3 bases from V and 7 bases from J, with 10 bases in between. This CDR3 comprises 13 residues. Germline V gene sequence: CDR1 KGHSH, CDR2 LQKENI. As DNA, the CDR3 is TGTGCCAGCTCACCCCCGGTTGCCAACACCATATATTTT. Translating it yields CASSPPVANTIYF. The whole variable domain, remainder taken from reference TRBV18 and TRBJ1-3, is NAGVMQNPRHLVRRRGQEARLRCSPMKGHSHVYWYRQLPEEGLKFMVYLQKENIIDESGMPKERFSAEFPKEGPSILRIQQVVRGDSAAYFCASSPPVANTIYFGEGSWLTVV.

The CDR3 DNA is TGTGCCAGCACCCAGAATCCAGGGGATAACTATGGCTACACCTTC. This gives the protein CASTQNPGDNYGYTF. V and J are TRBV5-4 and TRBJ1-2, with D perhaps matching TRBD1 (6 bases). Germline CDR1 is SGHNT and CDR2 is YYREEE (reference sequence). This CDR3 comprises 15 residues. V was clipped by 6 bases and J by 1 base, with 16 bases between them.